The sequence of this T cell receptor (beta chain) was determined in a study of T cell repertoires in cytomegalovirus infection. For the study at large: Through public TCR beta signatures, both CMV infection and matching HLA type were indicated. Study findings and constraints: CMV-specific HLA-C-restricted TCR beta clonotypes dominated the ex vivo response.

The CDR3 sequence is 15 residues long. V lost 3 bases to trimming and J lost 7 bases; unmatched junction nucleotides: 12. Germline-derived CDR1 and CDR2 are SGHVS and FQNEAQ. TCRdb used MiXCR to reprocess the reads, holding one entry per CDR3 protein. The sample includes 500,000 or so distinct CDR3 sequences, 16% of them seen just once. This clonotype has ten or more counts. No antigen is known for it. Sequenced input: CD8+ T cells from PBMCs. This chain links TRBV7-8 with TRBJ2-7; TRBD2 aligns across 7 bases. This TCR was recovered from a human donor in good health (CMV status not recorded). Some clones in this sample may be carry-over from other donors' samples. The CDR3 region is CASSLGGGMVGEQYF. CDR3 DNA: TGTGCCAGCAGCTTGGGGGGGGGAATGGTTGGAGAGCAGTACTTC.